This T cell receptor beta chain emerged from a study of T cell responses to AZD1222 COVID-19 vaccine. Some clones are missing from TCRdb's copy, which holds only in-frame ones; the method was immunoSEQ multiplex PCR. This table holds about 170,000 clones, around 90% found once. Study-wide points: Repertoires were obtained only post-peak T cell response. Reportedly, nearly half the spike-specific TCRs target unmutated variant regions.

The germline V gene encodes CDR1 SEHNR and CDR2 FQNEAQ (reference sequence). V dropped 2 bases and J dropped 5 bases, with 14 bases sitting between them. The CDR3 spans 15 residues. Of note for this clone: The antigen is not known.

The source of this sequence is an adult in good health. The chain has TRBV7-9 and TRBJ2-3; tentatively, D is TRBD2 (5 bases). The material was peripheral blood, obtained on day 0 of AZD1222 vaccination. The CDR3 nucleotides are TGTGCCAGCAGCTTAAACGGCGGGCTAGGAGATACGCAGTATTTT. This encodes CASSLNGGLGDTQYF.